The next 14 T cell receptor beta chains were all read from a single sample in a study of cytomegalovirus exposure and HLA in healthy donors. Generated by immunoSEQ multiplex PCR, the TCRdb table keeps only in-frame clones and is missing some. The sample gives under 65,000 clones, roughly 95% of which show up once; roughly 6% is in the top ten. Sequenced material: PBMCs. The origin of the receptors is a woman between 18 and 29 years old in good health and CMV-seropositive.

The rearrangement links TRBV4-1 to TRBJ2-4; 9 nucleotides agree with TRBD2. V trimming: 0 bases; J trimming: 7 bases; junction bases outside the gene matches: 10. The V gene's germline CDR1 is MGHRA and CDR2 YSYEKL. CDR3 length: 17 amino acids. The CDR3 DNA reads TGCGCCAGCAGCCAAGATGGTGGGGGACTAGCCGTCAACATTCAGTACTTC. This encodes CASSQDGGGLAVNIQYF.

This chain joins TRBV28 and TRBJ2-7, with D possibly TRBD1 on 5 matching bases. Trimming shortened V by 6 bases and J by 0 bases, and 12 bases separated the two germline ends. Germline CDR1 is MDHEN and CDR2 is SYDVKM. The CDR3 sequence is 14 residues long. CDR3 amino acids: CASSPLGRSYEQYF. DNA for the CDR3: TGTGCCAGCAGCCCTCTGGGGCGCTCCTACGAGCAGTACTTC. The whole variable domain, filled in from reference TRBV28 and TRBJ2-7, reads DVKVTQSSRYLVKRTGEKVFLECVQDMDHENMFWYRQDPGLGLRLIYFSYDVKMKEKGDIPEGYSVSREKKERFSLILESASTNQTSMYLCASSPLGRSYEQYFGPGTRLTVT.

V usage is TRBV7-6 and J usage is TRBJ1-1; weak D call: TRBD1 (5 bases). Trimming removed 1 base at V and 0 bases at J, with 12 bases between. Germline V lookup: CDR1 SGHVS, CDR2 FNYEAQ. The CDR3 extends over 16 amino acids. As DNA, the CDR3 is TGTGCCAGCAGCTTAGACGCGGGGGTCATGAACACTGAAGCTTTCTTT. This codes for CASSLDAGVMNTEAFF.

This clone has only one observation. V and J are TRBV7-7 and TRBJ1-3, with D hard to call. Trimming stripped 5 bases from V and 9 bases from J, with 14 bases between. Germline values: CDR1 SSHAT, CDR2 FNYEAQ (reference sequence). This CDR3 is 13 amino acids long. This CDR3 reads CASSPGEGSTIYF. In DNA, the CDR3 is TGTGCCAGCAGCCCTGGTGAGGGCAGCACCATATATTTT. Full variable domain (outside the CDR3, taken from reference TRBV7-7 and TRBJ1-3): GAGVSQSPRYKVTKRGQDVTLRCDPISSHATLYWYQQALGQGPEFLTYFNYEAQPDKSGLPSDRFSAERPEGSISTLTIQRTEQRDSAMYRCASSPGEGSTIYFGEGSWLTVV.

As DNA, the CDR3 is TGTGCCAGCAGTGGAAGTGCCGGAGATTCACCCCTCCACTTT. Protein: CASSGSAGDSPLHF. V is TRBV2 and J is TRBJ1-6; no clear D gene. Germline V gives CDR1 SNHLY, CDR2 FYNNEI. The CDR3 loop spans 14 amino acids. Trimming shortened V by 4 bases and J by 8 bases, and 12 bases separated the two germline ends.

The CDR3 DNA follows: TGTGCCAGCAGTCTGACAGGAATGAACACCGGGGAGCTGTTTTTT. Translating it yields CASSLTGMNTGELFF. The V and J genes are TRBV28 and TRBJ2-2; D possibly corresponds to TRBD1 (6 bases). The CDR3 is made up of 15 amino acids. Germline V CDR1 and CDR2: MDHEN, SYDVKM. The V gene lost 5 bases and the J gene lost 1 base, with 11 bases spanning the gap.

This chain links TRBV7-3 with TRBJ2-3, with TRBD1 as a possible D gene (5 bases). This CDR3 is 14 amino acids long. V lost 4 bases, J lost 6 bases, and 14 bases lay in between. Germline V gives CDR1 SGHTA, CDR2 FQGTGA. The DNA of the CDR3 is TGTGCCAGCAGCTCGGCAGGGTATAAGGATACGCAGTATTTT. This codes for CASSSAGYKDTQYF.

The V call is TRBV11-2, the J call TRBJ2-2; TRBD1 matches 8 bases. The CDR3 totals 16 residues. V dropped 4 bases and J dropped 5; count of bases not matched to a gene: 9. The germline CDR1 and CDR2 sequences are SGHAT and FQNNGV. The CDR3 reads CASSSLLQGVTGELFF. The CDR3 DNA reads TGTGCCAGCAGCTCCCTATTACAGGGGGTAACCGGGGAGCTGTTTTTT.

The rearrangement uses TRBV4-2 and TRBJ2-3, with 9 bases fitting TRBD2. J gave up 2 bases and V 2 bases, and 5 bases lay outside the gene matches. The CDR3 is made up of 16 amino acids. The germline V gene encodes CDR1 LGHNA and CDR2 YNFKEQ. The CDR3 nucleotides read TGTGCCAGCAGCCAATATAGCGGGAGCTCCACAGATACGCAGTATTTT. Translating it yields CASSQYSGSSTDTQYF.

CDR3 protein: CASSKGVLIDQETQYF. The CDR3 region has the DNA TGTGCCAGTAGCAAAGGGGTTCTAATTGACCAAGAGACCCAGTACTTC. The J gene is TRBJ2-5, the V gene TRBV19; D perhaps matches TRBD1 (5 bases). Trimming shortened V by 6 bases and J by 0 bases, and 17 bases separated the two germline ends. The CDR3 covers 16 residues. Germline loops: CDR1 LNHDA, CDR2 SQIVND (reference sequence).

The gene calls are TRBV7-8 and TRBJ2-1; TRBD2 aligns across 10 bases. The CDR3 is 19 residues long. V gave up 3 bases and J gave up 3 bases; unmatched junction bases: 14. Germline-derived CDR1 and CDR2 are SGHVS and FQNEAQ. CDR3 sequence reads: CASSFPTARTSGFYNEQFF. CDR3 coding DNA: TGTGCCAGCAGCTTTCCTACGGCCCGGACTAGCGGTTTCTACAATGAGCAGTTCTTC.

J is TRBJ1-2 and V is TRBV6-5; 7 nucleotides line up with TRBD1. The junction had 7 bases not matched to a gene; V was cut back by 7 bases and J by 8 bases. The CDR3 extends over 12 amino acids. The V gene's germline CDR1 is MNHEY and CDR2 SVGAGI. In DNA, the CDR3 is TGTGCCAGCAAGACTAGGGGGCGAGGCTACACCTTC. Protein: CASKTRGRGYTF.

The chain joins TRBV5-4 to TRBJ2-7; 7 bases are a match to TRBD1. The CDR3 contains 13 residues. The V gene end was trimmed by 5 bases and the J gene end by 4 bases; junction bases not matched to a gene: 6. Per germline, CDR1 SGHNT and CDR2 YYREEE (reference sequence). The CDR3 loop is CASSPGTEYEQYF. As DNA, the CDR3 is TGTGCCAGCAGTCCGGGGACAGAATACGAGCAGTACTTC.

The gene calls are TRBV10-1 and TRBJ1-1; D perhaps matches TRBD1 (6 bases). The CDR3 totals 13 residues. The germline V and J ends were trimmed by 5 bases and 5 bases, with 12 bases remaining between them. CDR1 and CDR2 (germline): WNHNN, SYGVQD (reference sequence). The CDR3 is CASSLQGNTEAFF. The CDR3 DNA follows: TGCGCCAGCAGTCTACAGGGAAATACTGAAGCTTTCTTT.